This T cell receptor (beta chain) emerged from a study of OX40 agonist ivuxolimab in advanced cancers. Study information: An agonistic anti-OX40 (CD134) antibody, ivuxolimab, was used to treat the patients. Of the participants, approximately 36% had some prior anti-PD-1, anti-PD-L1 or anti-CTLA-4 therapy, which was allowed.

Profiled with immunoSEQ multiplex PCR; TCRdb holds only in-frame clones, not every one. The top ten hold less than 0.75% of the sample, which has roughly 90,000 clones, just over 90% seen once. Turning to this clone: Its specificity is not known.

Germline CDR1 and CDR2: MNHEY and SVGAGI. Trimming removed 7 bases at V and 5 bases at J, with 17 bases between. The CDR3 consists of 14 residues. Study-wide results and limits: CD8+ T cells averaged more expanded clones than CD4+. Normalized T-cell clonal expansion was also low in a subset of nonresponders.

The receptor comes from an adult with an advanced solid tumor such as melanoma, head and neck, liver or kidney cancer. Material: CD4+ or CD8+ T cells sorted from blood, obtained in a trial of the OX40 agonist ivuxolimab. The chain couples TRBV6-5 to TRBJ1-2; tentatively, D is TRBD1 (5 bases). CDR3 protein: CASNQNRRSYGYTF. DNA for the CDR3: TGTGCCAGCAATCAGAACAGGAGATCTTATGGCTACACCTTC.